These 9 T cell receptor beta chains share one sample of origin, sequenced in a study of OX40 agonist ivuxolimab in advanced cancers. Sequenced by immunoSEQ multiplex PCR; TCRdb stores in-frame clones only, minus some. The sample comprises 65,000 to 90,000 clones, roughly 80% of which are singletons, and 2.5% to 3% rests with the top ten. The sequences come from CD4+ or CD8+ T cells sorted from blood, collected in a trial of the OX40 agonist ivuxolimab. Receptors were obtained from an adult with an advanced solid tumor such as melanoma, head and neck, liver or kidney cancer.

This chain connects TRBV7-3 to TRBJ2-1, with 9 nucleotides matching TRBD2. The CDR3 extends over 15 amino acids. Germline lookup yields CDR1 SGHTA and CDR2 FQGTGA. V was clipped by 2 bases and J by 4 bases; unmatched bases: 3. The DNA for the CDR3 is TGTGCCAGCAGCTTAGTAGCGGGGGATTACAATGAGCAGTTCTTC. It is translated as CASSLVAGDYNEQFF.

The V gene is TRBV28, the J gene TRBJ1-1; D uncertain. The CDR3 runs 12 residues. Germline-derived CDR1 and CDR2 are MDHEN and SYDVKM. The V and J ends lost 7 bases and 3 bases respectively, with 9 bases between them. CDR3 sequence reads: CASNGRDTEAFF. The CDR3 DNA reads TGTGCCAGCAACGGGAGGGACACTGAAGCTTTCTTT.

This clone occurred once. The chain combines TRBV14 with TRBJ2-2; TRBD2 agrees at 8 bases. Unmatched junction bases numbered 2, after V lost 4 bases and J lost 1 base. Germline V CDR1 and CDR2: SGHDN, FVKESK. The CDR3 runs 15 residues. The DNA of the CDR3 is TGTGCCAGCAGCCGAGCGGGGGTGAACACCGGGGAGCTGTTTTTT. It is translated as CASSRAGVNTGELFF.

The J gene is TRBJ2-3, the V gene TRBV7-9, with 8 positions matching TRBD2. CDR1 is SEHNR, CDR2 FQNEAQ, per germline (reference sequence). The CDR3 covers 15 residues. V shed 1 base and J 2 bases; nucleotides not matched to a gene: 2. CDR3 DNA: TGTGCCAGCAGCTTAGAGCGGGGGACCACAGATACGCAGTATTTT. Residues: CASSLERGTTDTQYF. Filled out from reference TRBV7-9 and TRBJ2-3, the complete variable domain reads DTGVSQNPRHKITKRGQNVTFRCDPISEHNRLYWYRQTLGQGPEFLTYFQNEAQLEKSRLLSDRFSAERPKGSFSTLEIQRTEQGDSAMYLCASSLERGTTDTQYFGPGTRLTVL.

V is TRBV6-5 and J is TRBJ2-5, with TRBD1 matching 7 bases. Germline CDR1 reads MNHEY; CDR2 reads SVGAGI. CDR3 length: 15 amino acids. V dropped 5 bases and J dropped 2; count of bases not matched to a gene: 8. CDR3: CASSKGQAYQETQYF. CDR3 DNA sequence: TGTGCCAGCAGTAAAGGACAGGCCTATCAAGAGACCCAGTACTTC.

V is TRBV7-3 and J is TRBJ2-6; no reliable D call. V lost 5 bases and J 0 bases, leaving 2 bases between the germline ends. Per germline, CDR1 SGHTA and CDR2 FQGTGA. The CDR3 contains 13 residues. The DNA for the CDR3 is TGTGCCAGCAGCCACTCTGGGGCCAACGTCCTGACTTTC. Amino acid sequence: CASSHSGANVLTF. Complete variable domain (other parts from reference TRBV7-3 and TRBJ2-6): GAGVSQTPSNKVTEKGKYVELRCDPISGHTALYWYRQSLGQGPEFLIYFQGTGAADDSGLPNDRFFAVRPEGSVSTLKIQRTERGDSAVYLCASSHSGANVLTFGAGSRLTVL.

About this clone itself: Other nucleotide sequences in the sample specify the same CDR3. The chain combines TRBV7-2 with TRBJ2-5; D gene unclear. The CDR3 has 11 amino acids. The V gene's germline CDR1 is SGHTA and CDR2 FQGNSA. V dropped 5 bases and J dropped 2 bases, with 3 bases sitting between them. CDR3 sequence reads: CASSPQETQYF. The CDR3 coding sequence is TGTGCCAGCAGCCCTCAAGAGACCCAGTACTTC.

This clone was picked up one time. This chain uses TRBV7-2 with TRBJ1-2; no clear D gene. V lost 4 bases and J 7 bases, leaving 13 bases between the germline ends. The CDR3 is 13 amino acids. Germline CDR1 and CDR2: SGHTA and FQGNSA. The CDR3 spells CASSSRTSGGYTF. The CDR3 coding sequence is TGTGCCAGCAGCTCTAGGACTTCGGGTGGCTACACCTTC.

The chain has TRBV19 and TRBJ1-6, with 11 bases fitting TRBD1. The CDR3 sequence is 14 residues long. Germline CDR1 reads LNHDA; CDR2 reads SQIVND (reference sequence). Trimming removed 5 bases from V and 10 bases from J; junction bases left unmatched: 4. CDR3 amino acids: CASSPDRGHSPLHF. The CDR3 DNA follows: TGTGCCAGTAGTCCGGACAGGGGGCACTCACCCCTCCACTTT.